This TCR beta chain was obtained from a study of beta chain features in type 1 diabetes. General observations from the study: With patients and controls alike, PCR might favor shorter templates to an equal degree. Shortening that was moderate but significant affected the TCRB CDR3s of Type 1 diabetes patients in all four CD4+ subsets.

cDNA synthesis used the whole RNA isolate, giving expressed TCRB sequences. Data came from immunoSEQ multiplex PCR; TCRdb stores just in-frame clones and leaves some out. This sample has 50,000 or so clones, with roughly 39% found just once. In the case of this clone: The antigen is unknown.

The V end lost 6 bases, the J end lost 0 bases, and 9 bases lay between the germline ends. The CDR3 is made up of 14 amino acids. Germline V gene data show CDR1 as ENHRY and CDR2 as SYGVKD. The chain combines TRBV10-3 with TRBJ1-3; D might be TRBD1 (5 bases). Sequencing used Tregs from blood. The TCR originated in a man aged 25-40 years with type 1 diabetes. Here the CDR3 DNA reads TGTGCCATCAGCGGGGGGAGCTCTGGAAACACCATATATTTT. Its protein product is CAISGGSSGNTIYF.